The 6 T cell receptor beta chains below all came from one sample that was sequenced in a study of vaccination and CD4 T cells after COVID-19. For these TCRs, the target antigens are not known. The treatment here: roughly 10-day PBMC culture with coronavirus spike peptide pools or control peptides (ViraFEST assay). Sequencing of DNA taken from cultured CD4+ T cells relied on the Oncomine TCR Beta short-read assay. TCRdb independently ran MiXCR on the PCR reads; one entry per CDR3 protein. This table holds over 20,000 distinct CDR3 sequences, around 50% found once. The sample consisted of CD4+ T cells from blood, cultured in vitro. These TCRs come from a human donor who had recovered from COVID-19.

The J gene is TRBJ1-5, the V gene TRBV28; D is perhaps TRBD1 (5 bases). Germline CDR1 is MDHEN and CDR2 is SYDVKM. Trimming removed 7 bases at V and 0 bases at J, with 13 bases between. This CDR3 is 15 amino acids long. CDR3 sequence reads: CASIQGFYSNQPQHF. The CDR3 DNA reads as TGTGCCAGCATCCAGGGTTTCTATAGCAATCAGCCCCAGCATTTT. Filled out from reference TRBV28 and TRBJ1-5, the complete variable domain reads DVKVTQSSRYLVKRTGEKVFLECVQDMDHENMFWYRQDPGLGLRLIYFSYDVKMKEKGDIPEGYSVSREKKERFSLILESASTNQTSMYLCASIQGFYSNQPQHFGDGTRLSIL.

The CDR3 DNA sequence: TGTGCCAGCAGTTACTCAGGACGGACCTATGGCTACACCTTC. This gives the protein CASSYSGRTYGYTF. V is TRBV6-5 and J is TRBJ1-2; D ambiguous. V lost 0 bases to trimming and J lost 4 bases, with 9 bases between them. Germline values: CDR1 MNHEY, CDR2 SVGAGI. The CDR3 runs to 14 residues.

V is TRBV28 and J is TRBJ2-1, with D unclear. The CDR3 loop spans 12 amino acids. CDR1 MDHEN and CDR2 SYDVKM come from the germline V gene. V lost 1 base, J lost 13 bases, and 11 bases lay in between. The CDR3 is CASSLSWQLQFF. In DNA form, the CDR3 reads TGTGCCAGCAGTTTATCCTGGCAGCTACAGTTCTTC. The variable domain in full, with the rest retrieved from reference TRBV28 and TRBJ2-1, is DVKVTQSSRYLVKRTGEKVFLECVQDMDHENMFWYRQDPGLGLRLIYFSYDVKMKEKGDIPEGYSVSREKKERFSLILESASTNQTSMYLCASSLSWQLQFFGPGTRLTVL.

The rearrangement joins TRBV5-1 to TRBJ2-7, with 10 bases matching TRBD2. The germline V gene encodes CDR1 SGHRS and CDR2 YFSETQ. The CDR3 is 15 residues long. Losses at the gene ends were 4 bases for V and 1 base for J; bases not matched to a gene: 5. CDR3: CASSILAGPSYEQYF. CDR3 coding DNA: TGCGCCAGCAGCATACTAGCGGGACCTTCCTACGAGCAGTACTTC.

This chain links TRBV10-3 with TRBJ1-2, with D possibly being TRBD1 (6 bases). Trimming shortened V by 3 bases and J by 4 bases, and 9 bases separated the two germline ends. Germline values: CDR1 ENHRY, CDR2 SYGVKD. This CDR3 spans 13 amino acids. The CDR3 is CAISDLDSYGYTF. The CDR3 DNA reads TGTGCCATCAGTGACTTGGACAGCTATGGCTACACCTTC.

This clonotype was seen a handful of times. This CDR3 is CSARYGQGVYEQYF. The CDR3 DNA reads as TGCAGTGCTAGATACGGCCAGGGGGTCTACGAGCAGTACTTC. This chain links TRBV20-1 with TRBJ2-7, with 7 bases matching TRBD1. Germline assignment: CDR1 DFQATT and CDR2 SNEGSKA (reference sequence). The length of the CDR3 is 14 residues. The V segment lost 2 bases and the J segment 3 bases; nucleotides outside the gene matches: 7.